Below, 2 T cell receptor beta chains from the same sample are listed, as sequenced in a study of shared clonotypes between healthy human individuals. Profiled with immunoSEQ multiplex PCR; TCRdb holds only in-frame clones, not every one. The sample gives roughly 480,000 clones, 79% of which show up once; over 9.5% is in the top ten. Source material: PBMCs. The receptors originated from a woman between 40 and 55 years old in good health. Some clones in this sample may be carry-over from other donors' samples.

The chain links TRBV29-1 to TRBJ2-1; 13 positions agree with TRBD2. CDR1 is SQVTM and CDR2 is ANQGSEA in the germline V gene. The CDR3 extends over 13 amino acids. V shed 3 bases and J 12 bases; nucleotides not matched to a gene: 5. The CDR3 nucleotides read TGCAGCGTTGATACTAGCGGGAGGGCCGGGCAGTTCTTC. Its protein product is CSVDTSGRAGQFF.

The chain is built from TRBV18 and TRBJ1-2, with D maybe TRBD1 (6 bases). V was clipped by 2 bases and J by 4 bases, with 17 bases between them. This CDR3 has 16 residues. Germline V gene lookup returns CDR1 KGHSH and CDR2 LQKENI. The CDR3 DNA sequence: TGTGCCAGCTCACCAGTCTACCGGGACAAGGTCTATGGCTACACCTTC. Protein: CASSPVYRDKVYGYTF.